This T cell receptor beta chain was captured in a study of blood T cell repertoires in COVID-19. Study context: PBMCs, B-cell-depleted T cells, or T cells provided the cDNA or gDNA that made up the material.

Clones were sequenced by immunoSEQ multiplex PCR, and TCRdb holds only the in-frame ones, with some missing. The table lists around 250,000 clones, about 88% of them singletons. Trimming removed 2 bases at V and 6 bases at J, with 16 bases between. CDR1 and CDR2 (germline): MNHEY, SVGAGI. The CDR3 covers 15 residues. The sequence came from a woman in her 70s with active or convalescent COVID-19. J is TRBJ1-1 and V is TRBV6-5; the D is unclear. Material for sequencing was peripheral blood. This CDR3 reads CASSYDPGIRAEAFF. CDR3 bases: TGTGCCAGCAGTTACGATCCGGGGATTCGGGCTGAAGCTTTCTTT.